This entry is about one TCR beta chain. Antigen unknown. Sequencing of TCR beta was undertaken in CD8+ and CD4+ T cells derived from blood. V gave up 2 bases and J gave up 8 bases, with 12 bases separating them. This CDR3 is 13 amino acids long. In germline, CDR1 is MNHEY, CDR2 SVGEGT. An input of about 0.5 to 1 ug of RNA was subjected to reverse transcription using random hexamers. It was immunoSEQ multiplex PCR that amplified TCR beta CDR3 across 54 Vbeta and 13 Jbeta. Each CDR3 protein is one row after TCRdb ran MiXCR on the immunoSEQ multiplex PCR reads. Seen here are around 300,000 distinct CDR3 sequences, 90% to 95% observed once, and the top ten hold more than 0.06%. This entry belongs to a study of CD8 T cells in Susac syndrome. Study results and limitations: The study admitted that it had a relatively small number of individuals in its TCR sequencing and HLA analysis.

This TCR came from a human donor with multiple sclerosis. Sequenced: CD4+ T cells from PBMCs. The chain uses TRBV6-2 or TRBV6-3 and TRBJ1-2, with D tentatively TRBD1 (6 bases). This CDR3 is CASSYGGRFGYTF. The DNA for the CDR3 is TGTGCCAGCAGTTACGGGGGGCGGTTCGGCTACACCTTC.